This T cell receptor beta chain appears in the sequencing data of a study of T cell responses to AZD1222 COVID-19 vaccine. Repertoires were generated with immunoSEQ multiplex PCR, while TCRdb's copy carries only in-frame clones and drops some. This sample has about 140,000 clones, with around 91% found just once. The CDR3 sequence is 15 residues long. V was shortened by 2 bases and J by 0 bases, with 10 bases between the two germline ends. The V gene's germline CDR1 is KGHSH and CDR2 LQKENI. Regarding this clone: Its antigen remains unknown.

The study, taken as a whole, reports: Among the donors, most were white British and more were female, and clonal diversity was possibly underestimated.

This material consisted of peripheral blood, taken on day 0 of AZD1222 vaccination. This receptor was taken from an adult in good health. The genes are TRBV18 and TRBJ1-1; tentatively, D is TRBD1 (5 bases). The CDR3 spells CASSPRRGVNTEAFF. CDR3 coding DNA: TGTGCCAGCTCACCAAGGCGGGGGGTGAACACTGAAGCTTTCTTT.